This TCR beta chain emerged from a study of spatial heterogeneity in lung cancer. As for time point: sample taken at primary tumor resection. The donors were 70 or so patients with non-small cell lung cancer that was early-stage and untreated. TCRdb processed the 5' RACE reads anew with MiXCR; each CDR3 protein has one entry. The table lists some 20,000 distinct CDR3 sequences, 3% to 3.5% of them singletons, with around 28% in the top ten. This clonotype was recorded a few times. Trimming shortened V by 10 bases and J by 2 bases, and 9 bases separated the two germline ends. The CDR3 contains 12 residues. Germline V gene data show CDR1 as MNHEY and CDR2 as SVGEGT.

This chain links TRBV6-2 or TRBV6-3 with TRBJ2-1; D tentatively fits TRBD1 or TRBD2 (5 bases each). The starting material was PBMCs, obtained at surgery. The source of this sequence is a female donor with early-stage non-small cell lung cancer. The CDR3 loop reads CATLGAYNEQFF. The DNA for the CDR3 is TGTGCCACCCTGGGGGCCTACAATGAGCAGTTCTTC.